The present TCR beta chain was sequenced within a study of shared clonotypes between healthy human individuals. Study-level information: The study used three CD4 naive, three CD4 memory, two CD8 naive and one CD8 memory plate per donor. Study-wide findings and caveats: Represented genetic and exposure-history diversity was restricted by having few donors.

As regards this clone: Its specificity is not known. The same CDR3 can be traced to other DNA sequences in this sample.

Data came from immunoSEQ multiplex PCR; TCRdb stores just in-frame clones and leaves some out. The data show over 2 million clones, with 92% seen just once and approximately 0.4% held by the top ten. The receptor comes from a man between 18 and 29 years old in good health. Some clones in this sample may be carry-over from other donors' samples. The material sequenced was naive CD4+ T cells from PBMCs. Subset here: CD45RA+ positively selected.

The CDR3 spells CASSPGQTYEQYF. The DNA for the CDR3 is TGTGCCAGCTCACCTGGGCAGACCTACGAGCAGTACTTC. This chain links TRBV18 with TRBJ2-7; D remains unclear. This CDR3 has 13 residues. CDR1 and CDR2 from the germline V gene are KGHSH and LQKENI. The V end lost 3 bases, the J end lost 2 bases, and 8 bases lay between the germline ends.